This T cell receptor (beta chain) derives from a study of blood T cell repertoires in COVID-19. CDR3 size: 14 residues. CDR1 is SQVTM and CDR2 is ANQGSEA in the germline V gene. The ends were cut back, 3 bases at V and 7 bases at J, with 18 bases in the middle. Only in-frame clones appear in the TCRdb table, and some are missing; sequencing was by immunoSEQ multiplex PCR. The sample consists of roughly 250,000 clones, approximately 90% of them appearing once. V usage is TRBV29-1 and J usage is TRBJ1-1; D ambiguous. The receptor was isolated from a woman aged 40 to 50 with acute COVID-19. The sample consisted of PBMCs or T cells enriched from blood (not recorded which). For the CDR3, the DNA is TGCAGCGTTGATCGGACCATGGGAGTAGGTGAAGCTTTCTTT. It specifies CSVDRTMGVGEAFF.